A single sample is the source of the 28 T cell receptor beta chains below, sequenced in a study of T cell responses to AZD1222 COVID-19 vaccine. This table comes from immunoSEQ multiplex PCR, and its TCRdb copy is limited to in-frame clones, with some not included. The sample lists approximately 110,000 clones, just under 90% seen once, with 4.4% in the top ten. Sequencing used peripheral blood, obtained on day 0 of AZD1222 vaccination. The source of these receptors is an adult in good health.

V gene TRBV10-3 combines with J gene TRBJ1-5; no reliable D call. The CDR3 length is 13 residues. Trimming took 3 bases from V and 0 from J, leaving 3 bases between them. Germline CDR1 is ENHRY and CDR2 is SYGVKD. CDR3 region: CAISDGSNQPQHF. The CDR3 DNA follows: TGTGCCATCAGTGACGGTAGCAATCAGCCCCAGCATTTT.

This chain connects TRBV29-1 to TRBJ1-1, with no clear D. This CDR3 comprises 12 residues. Germline V gives CDR1 SQVTM, CDR2 ANQGSEA. Deletions cut 5 bases from V and 1 base from J, with 8 bases between. The CDR3, as DNA: TGCAGCGTTAGAAGCGGGAACACTGAAGCTTTCTTT. The encoded protein is CSVRSGNTEAFF.

About this clone itself: The same CDR3 is also encoded by other DNA sequences in this sample. This chain links TRBV6-5 with TRBJ1-2; no firm D call. The V and J ends lost 6 bases and 3 bases respectively, with 5 bases between them. The CDR3 covers 11 residues. Germline V gives CDR1 MNHEY, CDR2 SVGAGI. The CDR3 reads CASRRDYGYTF. The CDR3 nucleotides read TGTGCCAGCAGAAGGGACTATGGCTACACCTTC.

The chain links TRBV19 to TRBJ1-2, with no clear D. CDR1 is LNHDA and CDR2 is SQIVND in the germline V gene (reference sequence). Deletions cut 1 base from V and 8 bases from J, with 8 bases between. The CDR3 length is 12 residues. The CDR3 loop reads CASSIGGNGYTF. The CDR3 region has the DNA TGTGCCAGTAGTATAGGGGGTAACGGCTACACCTTC.

The chain is built from TRBV29-1 and TRBJ1-4; no definite D call. Germline V gene lookup returns CDR1 SQVTM and CDR2 ANQGSEA. Trimming removed 7 bases at V and 6 bases at J, with 15 bases between. The CDR3 runs 13 residues. DNA for the CDR3: TGCAGCGCCTTGATGGGTAGCTATGAAAAACTGTTTTTT. Protein sequence: CSALMGSYEKLFF.

The CDR3 loop is CATSMGTGAINQPQHF. Written as DNA, the CDR3 is TGTGCCACCAGCATGGGGACAGGGGCTATCAATCAGCCCCAGCATTTT. The J gene is TRBJ1-5, the V gene TRBV15, with TRBD1 identical over 10 bases. Germline CDR1 reads LNHNV; CDR2 reads YYDKDF (reference sequence). V was pared by 4 bases and J by 3 bases, with 6 bases of the junction left unmatched. The CDR3 sequence is 16 residues long.

J is TRBJ1-5 and V is TRBV28; D ambiguous. Per germline, CDR1 MDHEN and CDR2 SYDVKM. The length of the CDR3 is 14 residues. Trimming cost V 11 bases and J 1 base, with 15 bases left between them. In DNA form, the CDR3 reads TGTGCCGGAGGATCCGTACCGAGCAATCAGCCCCAGCATTTT. It encodes CAGGSVPSNQPQHF.

CDR3 DNA sequence: TGTGCCAGCAGCTTAGCCGTGGGACTAGCGGGAGGCGAGCAGTACTTC. Its protein product is CASSLAVGLAGGEQYF. This chain connects TRBV7-9 to TRBJ2-7, with 15 bases fitting TRBD2. The CDR3 spans 16 residues. CDR1 and CDR2 from the germline V gene are SEHNR and FQNEAQ (reference sequence). V lost 0 bases and J lost 6; bases outside the gene matches: 3.

This sequence joins TRBV2 and TRBJ2-7; TRBD1 or TRBD2 may be the D gene (5 bases each). Germline assignment: CDR1 SNHLY and CDR2 FYNNEI. The V and J ends lost 1 base and 4 bases respectively, with 5 bases between them. CDR3 length: 12 residues. The CDR3 region has the DNA TGTGCCAGCAGTGAAGGGGGGTACGAGCAGTACTTC. It encodes CASSEGGYEQYF.

This sequence joins TRBV2 and TRBJ2-7, with TRBD1 matching over 9 bases. V shed 10 bases, J shed 2 bases, and the junction held 9 bases outside the gene matches. CDR3 length: 14 amino acids. Germline V gene data show CDR1 as SNHLY and CDR2 as FYNNEI. CDR3 DNA sequence: TGTGCCATATTCCGGGACAGGGCCACCTACGAGCAGTACTTC. It translates to CAIFRDRATYEQYF.

Written as DNA, the CDR3 is TGCGCCAGCAGCCGGGAGCGTGAAAAACTGTTTTTT. Residues: CASSREREKLFF. The V call is TRBV4-1, the J call TRBJ1-4; no firm D call. V lost 4 bases and J 7 bases, leaving 7 bases between the germline ends. CDR1 is MGHRA, CDR2 YSYEKL, per germline. The length of the CDR3 is 12 residues.

The CDR3 DNA follows: TGTGCCAGCAGGCCGGGATCAAGGGCCACCGGGGAGCTGTTTTTT. Its protein is CASRPGSRATGELFF. V and J are TRBV2 and TRBJ2-2; maybe TRBD2 (5 bases). Germline V gives CDR1 SNHLY, CDR2 FYNNEI. The CDR3 has 15 amino acids. The germline V and J ends were trimmed by 6 bases and 4 bases, with 15 bases remaining between them.

This rearrangement joins TRBV3-1 (or the pseudogene TRBV3-2) to TRBJ1-3, with D perhaps matching TRBD1 (5 bases). Trimming took 3 bases from V and 2 from J, leaving 11 bases between them. The CDR3 is 15 amino acids. Germline CDR1 and CDR2: LGHDT and YNNKEL (reference sequence). In DNA, the CDR3 is TGTGCCAGCAGCCATCGGGGACTTACTGGAAACACCATATATTTT. Translation: CASSHRGLTGNTIYF.

The chain carries TRBV5-8 and TRBJ1-3, with D possibly TRBD1 on 6 matching bases. CDR1 and CDR2 (germline): SGHTS, YDEGEE. Trimming took 1 base from V and 7 from J, leaving 12 bases between them. The CDR3 runs 14 residues. For the CDR3, the DNA is TGTGCCAGCAGCTTGCAGGGGAGGTGGAACACCATATATTTT. Translation: CASSLQGRWNTIYF.

CDR3 sequence reads: CASTPGGAEDEQYF. CDR3 in DNA: TGTGCCAGCACTCCCGGGGGCGCCGAGGACGAGCAGTACTTC. This chain uses TRBV6-5 with TRBJ2-7; D is possibly TRBD1 or TRBD2 (6 bases each). Looked up from germline, CDR1 is MNHEY and CDR2 is SVGAGI. This CDR3 comprises 14 residues. V lost 7 bases and J lost 5, with 18 bases in between.

The rearrangement links TRBV2 to TRBJ1-1; D gene ambiguous. The CDR3 is 13 amino acids. CDR1 and CDR2 from the germline V gene are SNHLY and FYNNEI. V shed 4 bases and J shed 3 bases, with 9 bases lying between them. DNA of the CDR3: TGTGCCAGCAGTGTTAACGGGGACACTGAAGCTTTCTTT. Translation gives CASSVNGDTEAFF.

The rearrangement uses TRBV19 and TRBJ1-5; 9 nucleotides agree with TRBD1. CDR1 LNHDA and CDR2 SQIVND come from the germline V gene (reference sequence). The CDR3 totals 15 residues. J was trimmed by 7 bases and V by 4 bases; bases with no gene match: 8. CDR3 coding DNA: TGTGCCAGTAGTACCCTGGGACAGGGAGGACAGCCCCAGCATTTT. Translating it yields CASSTLGQGGQPQHF.

This sequence joins TRBV18 and TRBJ2-5, with D hard to call. Germline loops: CDR1 KGHSH, CDR2 LQKENI. V was cut by 6 bases and J by 7 bases, with 18 bases left in between. The CDR3 is made up of 14 amino acids. The CDR3 is CASSLQSDTGTQYF. In DNA, the CDR3 is TGTGCCAGCTCCCTTCAGAGCGACACGGGGACCCAGTACTTC.

The V call is TRBV2, the J call TRBJ1-2; tentative D call: TRBD1 (6 bases). V was cut by 3 bases and J by 4 bases, with 15 bases left in between. CDR3 length equals 15 residues. The germline gives CDR1 SNHLY, CDR2 FYNNEI. This CDR3 is CASSDPRGAAYGYTF. In DNA, the CDR3 is TGTGCCAGCAGTGACCCGCGGGGGGCTGCCTATGGCTACACCTTC.

The chain recombines TRBV12-3 or TRBV12-4 with TRBJ2-7, with D hard to call. Trimming removed 5 bases at V and 1 base at J, with 3 bases between. The CDR3 spans 11 residues. The CDR3 DNA reads TGTGCCAGCAGTCCTTCCTACGAGCAGTACTTC. It codes for CASSPSYEQYF.

V is TRBV19 and J is TRBJ2-7; a weak D match, TRBD1 (6 bases). With 2 bases removed from V and 7 bases from J, the gap between germline ends came to 12 bases. The CDR3 totals 13 residues. CDR1 is LNHDA and CDR2 is SQIVND in the germline V gene (reference sequence). The CDR3 coding sequence is TGTGCCAGTAGTATAACAGGGTCGGGGGAGCAGTACTTC. This gives the protein CASSITGSGEQYF.

This chain uses TRBV7-9 with TRBJ2-1; D perhaps matches TRBD2 (5 bases). Germline V gives CDR1 SEHNR, CDR2 FQNEAQ (reference sequence). The CDR3 has 16 residues. Trimming left V 5 bases short and J 2 bases short, with 16 bases between. The CDR3 sequence: CASSPSEGITYNEQFF. CDR3 bases: TGTGCCAGCAGCCCTTCTGAGGGAATCACCTACAATGAGCAGTTCTTC.

CDR3 sequence: CASSLGNTIYF. The CDR3 DNA is TGTGCCAGCAGCTTAGGAAACACCATATATTTT. This sequence joins TRBV11-2 and TRBJ1-3, with no clear D. Germline CDR1 reads SGHAT; CDR2 reads FQNNGV. The CDR3 is 11 amino acids. V gave up 1 base and J gave up 5 bases, with 0 bases separating them.

J is TRBJ1-4 and V is TRBV18, with 7 nucleotides matching TRBD1. The CDR3 is made up of 14 amino acids. Germline trimming cut 3 bases from V and 4 bases from J; bases unmatched to any gene: 2. Germline V gives CDR1 KGHSH, CDR2 LQKENI. The CDR3 loop is CASSPGQRNEKLFF. CDR3 in DNA: TGTGCCAGCTCACCGGGACAGCGTAATGAAAAACTGTTTTTT. The complete variable domain, with remaining parts taken from reference TRBV18 and TRBJ1-4, reads NAGVMQNPRHLVRRRGQEARLRCSPMKGHSHVYWYRQLPEEGLKFMVYLQKENIIDESGMPKERFSAEFPKEGPSILRIQQVVRGDSAAYFCASSPGQRNEKLFFGSGTQLSVL.

V and J are TRBV2 and TRBJ1-1; TRBD1 might be the D (5 bases). The CDR3 sequence is 12 residues long. Trimming shortened V by 10 bases and J by 7 bases, and 16 bases separated the two germline ends. Germline-derived CDR1 and CDR2 are SNHLY and FYNNEI. DNA for the CDR3: TGTGCCATCGTGTTTCGGGGCCATGAAGCTTTCTTT. Translating gives CAIVFRGHEAFF.

This chain connects TRBV29-1 to TRBJ2-5; possibly TRBD2 for D (6 bases). Trimming took 3 bases from V and 4 from J, leaving 12 bases between them. The germline V gene has CDR1 SQVTM and CDR2 ANQGSEA. The CDR3 runs 13 residues. CDR3 sequence (DNA): TGCAGCGTTGATGGCGGAGCGGGAGAGACCCAGTACTTC. Protein: CSVDGGAGETQYF.

The chain joins TRBV7-8 to TRBJ1-6, with D hard to call. The CDR3 spans 12 residues. V gave up 5 bases and J gave up 9 bases, with 8 bases separating them. Germline V CDR1 and CDR2: SGHVS, FQNEAQ. CDR3 in DNA: TGTGCCAGCAGCCAGACCCCTTCACCCCTCCACTTT. Its protein is CASSQTPSPLHF.

The rearrangement uses TRBV7-2 and TRBJ1-2; TRBD1 might be the D (6 bases). Germline V gene lookup returns CDR1 SGHTA and CDR2 FQGNSA. Trimming pared 7 bases from V and 1 base from J, leaving 10 bases between. The CDR3 loop spans 13 amino acids. CDR3 amino acids: CASNLDSNYGYTF. The CDR3 DNA reads TGTGCCAGCAACTTGGACAGTAACTATGGCTACACCTTC.